The present T cell receptor beta chain was sequenced within a study of blood T cell repertoires in COVID-19. At the level of the study: Nucleic acid was either cDNA or gDNA, and it came from T cells, B-cell-depleted T cells, or PBMCs.

Original analysis: Reference gene primer amplification gave estimated nucleated cell counts. Libraries were prepared by immunoSEQ multiplex PCR; TCRdb keeps only in-frame clonotypes and omits some of them. The V and J calls and the clone size are those of that table, but D and trimming were determined from the DNA. The table lists about 300,000 clones, 70% to 90% of them singletons, with about 1.5% in the top ten. The CDR3 is made up of 15 amino acids. Germline loops: CDR1 SGHDN, CDR2 FVKESK. The germline V and J ends were trimmed by 1 base and 5 bases, with 14 bases remaining between them. The rearrangement uses TRBV14 and TRBJ2-5; maybe TRBD1 (6 bases). The sequencing input was peripheral blood. The sequence came from a young woman with COVID-19, enrolled during active disease. As DNA, the CDR3 is TGTGCCAGCAGCCAAGTCGCAGGGGTATCGGAGACCCAGTACTTC. This translates into CASSQVAGVSETQYF.